This T cell receptor (beta chain) came from a study of blood T cell repertoires in COVID-19. The overall study: Acute-phase and convalescent COVID-19 samples originated in the United States, Italy and Spain. Sources were T cells, B-cell-depleted T cells, or PBMCs; the material itself was cDNA or gDNA.

The CDR3 has 15 residues. The J segment lost 3 bases and the V segment lost 5 bases, leaving 6 bases of the junction unmatched. Germline CDR1 is SGHVS and CDR2 is FQNEAQ. Original data processing: The assay estimated nucleated cells by amplifying reference gene primers. Generated by immunoSEQ multiplex PCR, the TCRdb table keeps only in-frame clones and is missing some. That table gives V, J and clone size, and the DNA gave D and trimming. The repertoire has 100,000 to 140,000 clones, roughly 90% of them found once; the top ten carry more than 4.5%. The sequence came from a man aged 35 to 55 with active or convalescent COVID-19. The source material was peripheral blood. The chain links TRBV7-8 to TRBJ2-2, with 7 bases that match TRBD1. CDR3 sequence (DNA): TGTGCCAGCAGCCAAGCACAGGGGTACACCGGGGAGCTGTTTTTT. Amino acids: CASSQAQGYTGELFF.